The entry below describes one T cell receptor beta chain. This specimen belongs to a study of blood T cell repertoires in COVID-19. Assay: immunoSEQ multiplex PCR; the TCRdb copy retains only in-frame clones and omits some. The profile shows approximately 310,000 clones, approximately 91% of them singletons. This CDR3 comprises 14 residues. V shed 7 bases and J 6 bases; nucleotides not matched to a gene: 6. The germline V gene encodes CDR1 SGHRS and CDR2 YFSETQ. Sequencing used PBMCs or T cells enriched from blood (not recorded which). The receptor was isolated from a man aged 60 to 69 who had recovered from COVID-19. This chain connects TRBV5-1 to TRBJ1-4, with 10 bases aligning to TRBD1. DNA for the CDR3: TGCGCCAGCCGGTTGGGGACAGGGGATGAAAAACTGTTTTTT. It is translated as CASRLGTGDEKLFF.